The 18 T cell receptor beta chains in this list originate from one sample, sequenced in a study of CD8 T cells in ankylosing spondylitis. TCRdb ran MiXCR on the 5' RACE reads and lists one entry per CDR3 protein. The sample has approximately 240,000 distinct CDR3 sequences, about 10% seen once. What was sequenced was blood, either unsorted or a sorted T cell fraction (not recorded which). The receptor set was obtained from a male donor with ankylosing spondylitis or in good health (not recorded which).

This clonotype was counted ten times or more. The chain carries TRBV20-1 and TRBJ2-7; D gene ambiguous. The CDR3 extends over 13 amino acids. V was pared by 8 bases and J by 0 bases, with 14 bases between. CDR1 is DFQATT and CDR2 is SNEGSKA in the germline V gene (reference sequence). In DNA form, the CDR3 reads TGCAGTAGCGCCGGGCCGAGCTCCTACGAGCAGTACTTC. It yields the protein CSSAGPSSYEQYF.

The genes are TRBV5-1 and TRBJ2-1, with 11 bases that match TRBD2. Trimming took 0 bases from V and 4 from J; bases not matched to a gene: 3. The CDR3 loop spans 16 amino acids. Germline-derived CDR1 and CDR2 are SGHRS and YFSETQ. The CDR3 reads CASSLAASGGYNEQFF. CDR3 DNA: TGCGCCAGCAGCTTGGCGGCTAGCGGGGGGTACAATGAGCAGTTCTTC.

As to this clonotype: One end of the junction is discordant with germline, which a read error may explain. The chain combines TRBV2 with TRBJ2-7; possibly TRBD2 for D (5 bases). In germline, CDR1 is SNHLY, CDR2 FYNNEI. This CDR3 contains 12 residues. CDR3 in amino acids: CPSSLDLYEQYF. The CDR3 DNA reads TGTCCCAGCAGCCTGGACTTATACGAGCAGTACTTC.

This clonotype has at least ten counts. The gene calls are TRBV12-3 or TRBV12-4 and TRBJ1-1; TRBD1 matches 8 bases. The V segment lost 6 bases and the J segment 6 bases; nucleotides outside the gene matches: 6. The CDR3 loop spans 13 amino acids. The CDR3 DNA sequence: TGTGCCAGCAGCTACGGACAGGGCGCTGAAGCTTTCTTT. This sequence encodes CASSYGQGAEAFF.

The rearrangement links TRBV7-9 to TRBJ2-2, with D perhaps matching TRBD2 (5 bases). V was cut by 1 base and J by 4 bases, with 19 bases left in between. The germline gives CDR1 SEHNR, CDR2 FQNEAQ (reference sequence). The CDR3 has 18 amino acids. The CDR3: CASSLELGGYTVTGELFF. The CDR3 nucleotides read TGTGCCAGCAGCTTAGAGTTAGGAGGATATACCGTCACCGGGGAGCTGTTTTTT.

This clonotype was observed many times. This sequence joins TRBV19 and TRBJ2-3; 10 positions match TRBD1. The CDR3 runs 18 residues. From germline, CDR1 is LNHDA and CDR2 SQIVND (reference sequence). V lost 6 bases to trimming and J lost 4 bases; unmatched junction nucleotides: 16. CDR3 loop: CASSPSPSGQGGSDTQYF. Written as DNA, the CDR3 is TGTGCCAGTAGCCCTTCCCCCTCCGGACAGGGGGGATCAGATACGCAGTATTTT. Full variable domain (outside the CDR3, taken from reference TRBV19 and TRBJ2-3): DGGITQSPKYLFRKEGQNVTLSCEQNLNHDAMYWYRQDPGQGLRLIYYSQIVNDFQKGDIAEGYSVSREKKESFPLTVTSAQKNPTAFYLCASSPSPSGQGGSDTQYFGPGTRLTVL.

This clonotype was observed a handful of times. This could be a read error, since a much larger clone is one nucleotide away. DNA of the CDR3: TGTGCCAGCAGTTACCAGCCCCCTCCGGGCCCTGAAGCTTTCTTT. Translated, it gives CASSYQPPPGPEAFF. V is TRBV6-5 and J is TRBJ1-1; no reliable D call. The germline V and J ends were trimmed by 2 bases and 6 bases, with 16 bases remaining between them. This CDR3 has 15 amino acids. The germline V gene encodes CDR1 MNHEY and CDR2 SVGAGI.

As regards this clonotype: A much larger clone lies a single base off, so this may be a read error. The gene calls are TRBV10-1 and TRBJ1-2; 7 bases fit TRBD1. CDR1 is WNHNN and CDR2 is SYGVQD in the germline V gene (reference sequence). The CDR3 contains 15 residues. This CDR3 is CASRDRVGTYYGYTF. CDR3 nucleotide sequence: TGCGCCAGCCGTGACAGGGTAGGGACCTACTATGGCTACACCTTC.

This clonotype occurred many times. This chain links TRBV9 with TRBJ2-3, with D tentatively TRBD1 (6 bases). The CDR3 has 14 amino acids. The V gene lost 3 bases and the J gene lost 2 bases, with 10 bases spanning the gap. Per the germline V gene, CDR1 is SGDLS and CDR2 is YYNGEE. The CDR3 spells CASSARDITDTQYF. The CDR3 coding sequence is TGTGCCAGCAGCGCCCGGGACATCACAGATACGCAGTATTTT.

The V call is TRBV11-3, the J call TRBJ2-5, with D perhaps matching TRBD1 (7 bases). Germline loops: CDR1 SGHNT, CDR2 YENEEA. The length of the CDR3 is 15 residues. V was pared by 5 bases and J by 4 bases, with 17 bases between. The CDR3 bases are TGTGCCAGCAGCAGGAGGGGGCAGGGCGGAGAGACCCAGTACTTC. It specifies CASSRRGQGGETQYF.

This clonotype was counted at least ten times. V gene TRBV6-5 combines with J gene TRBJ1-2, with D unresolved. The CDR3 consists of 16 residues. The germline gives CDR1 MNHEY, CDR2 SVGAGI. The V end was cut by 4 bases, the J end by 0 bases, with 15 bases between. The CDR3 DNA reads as TGTGCCAGCAGTTCTCTCAAGGGCCCGGCTAACTATGGCTACACCTTC. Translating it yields CASSSLKGPANYGYTF.

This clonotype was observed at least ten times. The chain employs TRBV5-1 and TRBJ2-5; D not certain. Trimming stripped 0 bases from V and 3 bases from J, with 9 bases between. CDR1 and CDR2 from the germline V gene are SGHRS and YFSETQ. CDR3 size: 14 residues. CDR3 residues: CASSLGITKETQYF. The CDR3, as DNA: TGCGCCAGCAGCTTGGGCATCACTAAAGAGACCCAGTACTTC.

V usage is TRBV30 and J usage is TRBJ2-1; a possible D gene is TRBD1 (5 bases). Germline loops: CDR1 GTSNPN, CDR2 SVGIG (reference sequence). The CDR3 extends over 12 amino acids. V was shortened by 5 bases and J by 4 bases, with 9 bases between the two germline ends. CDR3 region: CAWGASYNEQFF. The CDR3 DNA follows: TGTGCCTGGGGGGCGAGTTACAATGAGCAGTTCTTC.

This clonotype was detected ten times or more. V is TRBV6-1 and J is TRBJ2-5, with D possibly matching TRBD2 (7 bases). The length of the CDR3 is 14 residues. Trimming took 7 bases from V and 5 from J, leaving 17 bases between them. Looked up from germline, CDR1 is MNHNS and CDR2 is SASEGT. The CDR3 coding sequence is TGTGCCAGCACCCCGGGGGGCCTTGGGGAGACCCAGTACTTC. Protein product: CASTPGGLGETQYF.

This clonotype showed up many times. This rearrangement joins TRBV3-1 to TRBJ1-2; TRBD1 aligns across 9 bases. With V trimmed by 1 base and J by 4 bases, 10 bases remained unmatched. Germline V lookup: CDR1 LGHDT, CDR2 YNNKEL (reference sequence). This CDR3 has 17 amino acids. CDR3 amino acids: CASSQVRVGQGSYGYTF. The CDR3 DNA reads TGTGCCAGCAGCCAAGTGCGAGTGGGACAGGGAAGCTATGGCTACACCTTC.

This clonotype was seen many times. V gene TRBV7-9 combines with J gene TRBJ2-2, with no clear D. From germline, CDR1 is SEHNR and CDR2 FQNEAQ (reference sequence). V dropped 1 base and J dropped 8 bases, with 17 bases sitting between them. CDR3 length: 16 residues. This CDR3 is CASSLGPVSPGGELFF. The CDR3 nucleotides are TGTGCCAGCAGCTTAGGTCCTGTGTCCCCAGGAGGGGAGCTGTTTTTT.

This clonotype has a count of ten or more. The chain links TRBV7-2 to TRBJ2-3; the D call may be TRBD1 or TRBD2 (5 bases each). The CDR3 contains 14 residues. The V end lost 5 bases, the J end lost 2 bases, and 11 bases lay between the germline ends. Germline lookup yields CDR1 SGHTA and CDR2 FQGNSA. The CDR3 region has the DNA TGTGCCAGCAGCCGGGGACCATACACAGATACGCAGTATTTT. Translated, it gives CASSRGPYTDTQYF.

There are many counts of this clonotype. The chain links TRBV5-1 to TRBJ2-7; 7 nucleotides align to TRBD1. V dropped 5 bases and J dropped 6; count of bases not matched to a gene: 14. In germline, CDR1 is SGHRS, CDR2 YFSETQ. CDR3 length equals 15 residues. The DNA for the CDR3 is TGCGCCAGCAGTCGCCCGACAGGGTTTGGTTTCGAGCAGTACTTC. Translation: CASSRPTGFGFEQYF. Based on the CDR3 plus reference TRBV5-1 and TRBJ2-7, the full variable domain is KAGVTQTPRYLIKTRGQQVTLSCSPISGHRSVSWYQQTPGQGLQFLFEYFSETQRNKGNFPGRFSGRQFSNSRSEMNVSTLELGDSALYLCASSRPTGFGFEQYFGPGTRLTVT.